This T cell receptor beta chain was profiled in a study of control samples from healthy donors and cancer patients. This table comes from immunoSEQ multiplex PCR, and its TCRdb copy is limited to in-frame clones, with some not included. The repertoire holds tens of thousands of clones, with around 95% as singletons. V lost 1 base and J lost 7, with 6 bases in between. This CDR3 spans 12 amino acids. CDR1 and CDR2 from the germline V gene are SGHDT and YYEEEE. The sample comprised blood. The rearrangement joins TRBV5-6 to TRBJ1-5; no clear D. The clonotype originates from a man younger than 45 in good health. The CDR3 reads CASSLLGQPQHF. The CDR3 DNA is TGTGCCAGCAGCTTGCTGGGCCAGCCCCAGCATTTT.